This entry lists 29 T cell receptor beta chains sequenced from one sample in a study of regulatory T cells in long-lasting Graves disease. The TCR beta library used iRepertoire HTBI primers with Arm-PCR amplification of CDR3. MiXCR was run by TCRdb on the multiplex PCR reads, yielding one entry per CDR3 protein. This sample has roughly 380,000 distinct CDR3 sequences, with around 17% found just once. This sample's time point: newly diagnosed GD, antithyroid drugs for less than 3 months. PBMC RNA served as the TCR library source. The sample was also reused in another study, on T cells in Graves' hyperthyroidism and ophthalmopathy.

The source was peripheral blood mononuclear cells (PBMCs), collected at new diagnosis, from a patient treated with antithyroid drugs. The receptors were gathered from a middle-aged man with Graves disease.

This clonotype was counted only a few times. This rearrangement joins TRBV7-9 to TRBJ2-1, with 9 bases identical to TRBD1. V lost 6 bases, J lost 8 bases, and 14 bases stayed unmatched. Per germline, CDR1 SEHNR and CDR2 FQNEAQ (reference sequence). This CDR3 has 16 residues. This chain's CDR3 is CASRPTGTGPFDEQFF. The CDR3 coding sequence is TGTGCCAGCAGACCTACCGGGACAGGGCCGTTCGATGAGCAGTTCTTC.

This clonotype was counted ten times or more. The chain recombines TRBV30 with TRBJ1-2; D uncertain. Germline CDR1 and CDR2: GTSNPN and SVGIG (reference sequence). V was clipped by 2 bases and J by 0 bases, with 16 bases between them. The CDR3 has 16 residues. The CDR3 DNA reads TGTGCCTGGAGTTTTTTCCCTGAAGCAGCTAACTATGGCTACACCTTC. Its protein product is CAWSFFPEAANYGYTF.

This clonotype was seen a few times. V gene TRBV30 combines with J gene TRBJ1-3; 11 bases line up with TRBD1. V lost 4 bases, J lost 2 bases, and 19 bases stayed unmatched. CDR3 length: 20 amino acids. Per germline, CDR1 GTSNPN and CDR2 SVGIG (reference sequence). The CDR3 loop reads CAWKTPGTGGTLKPGNTIYF. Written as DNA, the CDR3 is TGTGCCTGGAAGACCCCCGGGACAGGGGGGACTCTTAAGCCTGGAAACACCATATATTTT. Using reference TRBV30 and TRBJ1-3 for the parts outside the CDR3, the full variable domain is SQTIHQWPATLVQPVGSPLSLECTVEGTSNPNLYWYRQAAGRGLQLLFYSVGIGQISSEVPQNLSASRPQDRQFILSSKKLLLSDSGFYLCAWKTPGTGGTLKPGNTIYFGEGSWLTVV.

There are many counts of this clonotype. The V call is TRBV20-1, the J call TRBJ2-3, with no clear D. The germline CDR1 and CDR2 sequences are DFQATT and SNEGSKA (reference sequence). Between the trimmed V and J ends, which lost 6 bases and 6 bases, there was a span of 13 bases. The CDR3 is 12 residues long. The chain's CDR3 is CSALAPGDTQYF. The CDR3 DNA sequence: TGCAGTGCCCTCGCCCCCGGCGATACGCAGTATTTT.

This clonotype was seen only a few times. The DNA of the CDR3 is TGTGCCAGTAGTATTCGGAGCGGGGGGTACAATGAGCAGTTCTTC. Its protein product is CASSIRSGGYNEQFF. This chain joins TRBV19 and TRBJ2-1; 9 bases match TRBD2. Germline lookup yields CDR1 LNHDA and CDR2 SQIVND (reference sequence). With V trimmed by 3 bases and J by 4 bases, 4 bases remained unmatched. The CDR3 sequence is 15 residues long.

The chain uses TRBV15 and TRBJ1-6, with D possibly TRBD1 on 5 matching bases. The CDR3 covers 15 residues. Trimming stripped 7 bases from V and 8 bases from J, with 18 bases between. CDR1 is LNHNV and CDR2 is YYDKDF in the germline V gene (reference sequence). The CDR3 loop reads CATTTLRPGDSPLHF. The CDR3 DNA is TGTGCCACCACCACCCTACGCCCGGGGGATTCACCCCTCCACTTT.

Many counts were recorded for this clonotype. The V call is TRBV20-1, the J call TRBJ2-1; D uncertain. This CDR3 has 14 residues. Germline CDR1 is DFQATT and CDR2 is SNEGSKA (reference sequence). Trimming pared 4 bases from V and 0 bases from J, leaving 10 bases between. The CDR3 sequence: CSAKGPYSYNEQFF. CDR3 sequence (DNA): TGCAGTGCTAAGGGCCCGTACTCCTACAATGAGCAGTTCTTC.

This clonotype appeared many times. The CDR3 here is CASSLQNTYEQYF. In DNA, the CDR3 is TGTGCCAGCAGTTTACAGAATACCTACGAGCAGTACTTC. This sequence joins TRBV28 and TRBJ2-7; D gene unclear. Trimming pared 2 bases from V and 2 bases from J, leaving 7 bases between. CDR3 length: 13 residues. Germline V gene lookup returns CDR1 MDHEN and CDR2 SYDVKM.

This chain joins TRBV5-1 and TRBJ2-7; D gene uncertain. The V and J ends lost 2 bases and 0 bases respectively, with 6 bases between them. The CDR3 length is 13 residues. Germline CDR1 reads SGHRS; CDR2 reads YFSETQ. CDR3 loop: CASSFVYSYEQYF. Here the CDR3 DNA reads TGCGCCAGCAGCTTCGTATACTCCTACGAGCAGTACTTC.

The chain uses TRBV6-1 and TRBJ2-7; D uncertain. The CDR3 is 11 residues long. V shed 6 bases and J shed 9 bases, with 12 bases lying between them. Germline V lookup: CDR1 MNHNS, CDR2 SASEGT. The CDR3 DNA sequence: TGTGCCAGCAGCCACACGTGGGCGCAGTACTTC. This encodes CASSHTWAQYF.

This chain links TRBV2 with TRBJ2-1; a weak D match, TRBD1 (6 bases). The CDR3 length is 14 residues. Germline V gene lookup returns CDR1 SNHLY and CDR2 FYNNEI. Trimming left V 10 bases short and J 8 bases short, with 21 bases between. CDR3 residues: CANTDSVKADEQFF. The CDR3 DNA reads TGTGCCAACACGGACAGCGTCAAGGCGGATGAGCAGTTCTTC.

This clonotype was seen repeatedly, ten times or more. CDR3 coding DNA: TGTGCCAGCAGTTTTAGCGGGGTGGCCACCGGGGAGCTGTTTTTT. Amino acid sequence: CASSFSGVATGELFF. The chain combines TRBV27 with TRBJ2-2; TRBD2 matches at 8 bases. Trimming cost V 3 bases and J 4 bases; bases outside gene matches: 4. Per the germline V gene, CDR1 is MNHEY and CDR2 is SMNVEV (reference sequence). The CDR3 is 15 amino acids.

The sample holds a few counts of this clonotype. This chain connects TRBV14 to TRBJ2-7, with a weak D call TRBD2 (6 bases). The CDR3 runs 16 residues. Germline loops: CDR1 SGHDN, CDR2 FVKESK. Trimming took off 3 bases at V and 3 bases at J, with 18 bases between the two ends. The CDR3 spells CASSQAGYGRSYEQYF. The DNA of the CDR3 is TGTGCCAGCAGCCAGGCAGGGTACGGGAGAAGCTACGAGCAGTACTTC.

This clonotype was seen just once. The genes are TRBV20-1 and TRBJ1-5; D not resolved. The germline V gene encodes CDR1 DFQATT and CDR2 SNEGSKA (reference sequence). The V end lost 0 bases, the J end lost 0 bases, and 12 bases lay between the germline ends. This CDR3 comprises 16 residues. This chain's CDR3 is CSARDRQTHSNQPQHF. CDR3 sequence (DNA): TGCAGTGCTAGAGATAGGCAGACTCATAGCAATCAGCCCCAGCATTTT.

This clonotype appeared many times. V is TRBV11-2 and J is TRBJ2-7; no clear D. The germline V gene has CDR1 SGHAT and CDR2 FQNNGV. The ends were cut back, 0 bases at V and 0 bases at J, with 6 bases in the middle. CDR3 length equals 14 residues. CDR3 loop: CASSLDPNSYEQYF. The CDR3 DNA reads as TGTGCCAGCAGCTTAGATCCGAACTCCTACGAGCAGTACTTC.

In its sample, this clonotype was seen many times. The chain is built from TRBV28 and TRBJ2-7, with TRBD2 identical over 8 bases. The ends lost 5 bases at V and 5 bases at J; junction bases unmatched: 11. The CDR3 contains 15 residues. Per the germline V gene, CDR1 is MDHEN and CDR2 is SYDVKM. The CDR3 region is CASSPPSAGGHEQYF. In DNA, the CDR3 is TGTGCCAGCAGTCCACCCTCTGCGGGAGGCCACGAGCAGTACTTC.

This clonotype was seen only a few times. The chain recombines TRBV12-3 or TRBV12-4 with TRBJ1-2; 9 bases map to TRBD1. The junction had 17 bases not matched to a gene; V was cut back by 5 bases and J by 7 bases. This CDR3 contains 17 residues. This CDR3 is CASSPVIGGQGTVGYTF. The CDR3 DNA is TGTGCCAGCAGTCCAGTCATTGGAGGACAGGGGACGGTTGGCTACACCTTC.

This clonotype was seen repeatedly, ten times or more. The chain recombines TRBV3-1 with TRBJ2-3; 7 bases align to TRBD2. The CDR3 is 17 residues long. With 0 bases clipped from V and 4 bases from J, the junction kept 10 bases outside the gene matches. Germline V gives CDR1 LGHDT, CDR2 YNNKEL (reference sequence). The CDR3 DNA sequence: TGTGCCAGCAGCCAAGACCCTCCTGGCGGGGGATCAGATACGCAGTATTTT. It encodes CASSQDPPGGGSDTQYF.

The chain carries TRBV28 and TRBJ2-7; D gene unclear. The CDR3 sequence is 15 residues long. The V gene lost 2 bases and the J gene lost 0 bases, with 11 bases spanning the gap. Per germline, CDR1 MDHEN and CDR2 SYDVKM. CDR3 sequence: CASSLEALPSYEQYF. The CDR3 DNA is TGTGCCAGCAGTTTAGAGGCACTCCCCTCCTACGAGCAGTACTTC.

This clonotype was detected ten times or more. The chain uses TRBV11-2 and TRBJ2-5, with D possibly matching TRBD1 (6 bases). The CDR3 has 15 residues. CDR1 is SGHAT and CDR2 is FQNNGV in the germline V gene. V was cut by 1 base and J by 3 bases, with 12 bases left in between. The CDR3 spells CASSLGSGVEETQYF. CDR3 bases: TGTGCCAGCAGCTTAGGATCAGGGGTCGAAGAGACCCAGTACTTC.

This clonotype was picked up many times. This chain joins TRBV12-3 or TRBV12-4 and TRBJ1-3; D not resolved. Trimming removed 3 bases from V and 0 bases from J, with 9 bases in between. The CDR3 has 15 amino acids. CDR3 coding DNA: TGTGCCAGCAGTTTTCTGCAGATCTCTGGAAACACCATATATTTT. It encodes CASSFLQISGNTIYF.

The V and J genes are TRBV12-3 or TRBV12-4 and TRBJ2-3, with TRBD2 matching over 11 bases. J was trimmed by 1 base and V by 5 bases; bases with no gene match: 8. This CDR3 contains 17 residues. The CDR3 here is CASSPTSGGGGTDTQYF. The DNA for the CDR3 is TGTGCCAGCAGTCCTACTAGCGGGGGAGGTGGCACAGATACGCAGTATTTT.

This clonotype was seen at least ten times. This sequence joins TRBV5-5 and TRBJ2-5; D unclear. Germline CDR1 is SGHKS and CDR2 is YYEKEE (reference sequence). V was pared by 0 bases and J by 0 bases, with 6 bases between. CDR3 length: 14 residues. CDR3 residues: CASSLVGYQETQYF. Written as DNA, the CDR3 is TGTGCCAGCAGCTTGGTTGGGTACCAAGAGACCCAGTACTTC.

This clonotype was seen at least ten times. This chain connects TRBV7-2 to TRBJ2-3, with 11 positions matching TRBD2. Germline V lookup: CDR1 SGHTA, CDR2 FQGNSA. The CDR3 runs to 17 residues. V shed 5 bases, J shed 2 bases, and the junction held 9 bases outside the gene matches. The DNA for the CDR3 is TGTGCCAGCAGCCGCCGTAGCGGGGGGGCCACCACAGATACGCAGTATTTT. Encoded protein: CASSRRSGGATTDTQYF. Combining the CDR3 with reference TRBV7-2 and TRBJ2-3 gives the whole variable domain GAGVSQSPSNKVTEKGKDVELRCDPISGHTALYWYRQSLGQGLEFLIYFQGNSAPDKSGLPSDRFSAERTGGSVSTLTIQRTQQEDSAVYLCASSRRSGGATTDTQYFGPGTRLTVL.

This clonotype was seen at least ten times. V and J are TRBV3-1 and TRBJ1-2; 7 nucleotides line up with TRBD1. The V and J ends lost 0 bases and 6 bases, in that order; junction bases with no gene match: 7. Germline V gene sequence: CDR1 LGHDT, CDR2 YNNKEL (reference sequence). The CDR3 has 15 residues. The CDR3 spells CASSQDPSGGHGYTF. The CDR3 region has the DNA TGTGCCAGCAGCCAAGATCCGTCAGGGGGGCATGGCTACACCTTC.

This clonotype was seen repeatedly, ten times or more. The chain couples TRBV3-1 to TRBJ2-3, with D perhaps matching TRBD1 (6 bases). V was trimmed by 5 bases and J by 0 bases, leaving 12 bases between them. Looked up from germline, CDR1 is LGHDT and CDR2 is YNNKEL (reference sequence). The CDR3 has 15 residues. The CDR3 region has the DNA TGTGCCAGCAGCTCTAGGACAGCGAGCACAGATACGCAGTATTTT. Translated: CASSSRTASTDTQYF.

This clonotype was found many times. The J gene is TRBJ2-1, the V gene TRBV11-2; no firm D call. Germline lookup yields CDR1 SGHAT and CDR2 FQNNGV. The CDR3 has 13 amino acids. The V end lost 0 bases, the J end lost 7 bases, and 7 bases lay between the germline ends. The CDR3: CASSLDRFNEQFF. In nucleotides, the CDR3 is TGTGCCAGCAGCTTAGATCGGTTTAATGAGCAGTTCTTC.

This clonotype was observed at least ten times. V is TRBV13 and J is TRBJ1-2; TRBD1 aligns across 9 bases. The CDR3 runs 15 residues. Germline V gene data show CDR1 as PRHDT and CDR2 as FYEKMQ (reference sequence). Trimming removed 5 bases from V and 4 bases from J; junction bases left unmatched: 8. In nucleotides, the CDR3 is TGTGCCAGCAGCAGCTACAGGGGGCTAGGCTATGGCTACACCTTC. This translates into CASSSYRGLGYGYTF.

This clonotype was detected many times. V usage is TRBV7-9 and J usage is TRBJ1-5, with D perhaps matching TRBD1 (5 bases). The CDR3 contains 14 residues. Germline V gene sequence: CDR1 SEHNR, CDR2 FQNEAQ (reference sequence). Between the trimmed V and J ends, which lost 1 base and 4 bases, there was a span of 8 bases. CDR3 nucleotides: TGTGCCAGCAGCTTAGGGGAGGGGAATCAGCCCCAGCATTTT. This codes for CASSLGEGNQPQHF.